A selection of T cell receptor beta chains follows, all from one sample in a study of T cells in localized non-small cell lung cancer. The method was immunoSEQ multiplex PCR; TCRdb's version includes in-frame clones alone and lacks a portion of them. The sample includes roughly 2,000 clones, approximately 24% of them seen just once. The material sequenced was lung tumor tissue, taken before any cancer treatment. These receptor sequences come from a woman aged 35-75 years with stage III squamous cell lung carcinoma. The CDR3 runs from the conserved cysteine through the conserved F or W. Size values are once, few and many counts, or a class for expanded clones, and some rows have none.

V gene: TRBV14; J gene: TRBJ1-1; clone size: .; CDR3 protein: CASSHYATEAFF
V gene: TRBV9; J gene: TRBJ1-1; clone size: large; CDR3 protein: CASSVGGGFTEAFF
V gene: TRBV11-3; J gene: TRBJ2-7; clone size: few; CDR3 protein: CASSLGTGETYEQYF
V gene: TRBV6-8; J gene: TRBJ1-2; clone size: few; CDR3 protein: CASSGVNYGYTF
V gene: TRBV30; J gene: TRBJ1-2; clone size: .; CDR3 protein: CAWNPGLTGYTF
V gene: TRBV11-3; J gene: TRBJ1-3; clone size: .; CDR3 protein: CASSLGYGTGISGNTIYF
V gene: TRBV30; J gene: TRBJ2-5; clone size: .; CDR3 protein: CAWSARGEETQYF
V gene: TRBV6-8; J gene: TRBJ1-1; clone size: few; CDR3 protein: CASSPQGRRIGFF
V gene: TRBV29-1; J gene: TRBJ1-2; clone size: .; CDR3 protein: CSVDKGFYGYTF
V gene: TRBV18; J gene: TRBJ1-5; clone size: .; CDR3 protein: CASSPGVGGPQPQHF
V gene: TRBV2; J gene: TRBJ2-7; clone size: .; CDR3 protein: CASSGDRAYEQYF
V gene: TRBV6-7; J gene: TRBJ1-2; clone size: .; CDR3 protein: CASSNGYGYTF
V gene: TRBV11-3; J gene: TRBJ2-1; clone size: large; CDR3 protein: CASSLETGWNNEQFF
V gene: TRBV4-1; J gene: TRBJ1-2; clone size: few; CDR3 protein: CASSQWVTGYGYTF
V gene: TRBV6-8; J gene: TRBJ2-2; clone size: few; CDR3 protein: CASSYQGTAYPGELFF
V gene: TRBV19; J gene: TRBJ1-1; clone size: .; CDR3 protein: CASSIGGGKAFF
V gene: TRBV11-3; J gene: TRBJ2-1; clone size: few; CDR3 protein: CASSFRDGLYNEQFF
V gene: TRBV7-2; J gene: TRBJ2-7; clone size: .; CDR3 protein: CASSPQTPGEQYF
V gene: TRBV6-8; J gene: TRBJ1-2; clone size: .; CDR3 protein: CASSYPPGQGYGYTF
V gene: TRBV6-8; J gene: TRBJ2-1; clone size: .; CDR3 protein: CASSLSPLAGGAEQFF
V gene: TRBV9; J gene: TRBJ2-7; clone size: few; CDR3 protein: CASSANRAADEQYF
V gene: TRBV11-3; J gene: TRBJ2-5; clone size: .; CDR3 protein: CASSLEGAGETQYF
V gene: TRBV11-3; J gene: TRBJ1-2; clone size: few; CDR3 protein: CASSQITTGRDGYTF
V gene: TRBV9; J gene: TRBJ2-7; clone size: few; CDR3 protein: CASVDRATYEQYF
V gene: TRBV6-8; J gene: TRBJ1-5; clone size: .; CDR3 protein: CASSPSVGQPQHF
V gene: TRBV6-1; J gene: TRBJ1-2; clone size: medium-sized; CDR3 protein: CASSEGAVAGAGYGYTF
V gene: TRBV30; J gene: TRBJ1-1; clone size: few; CDR3 protein: CAWSQDDTEAFF
V gene: TRBV19; J gene: TRBJ1-2; clone size: few; CDR3 protein: CASSTLGDGPNYGYTF
V gene: TRBV6-8; J gene: TRBJ2-6; clone size: few; CDR3 protein: CASSGTGRGSGANVLTF
V gene: TRBV11-3; J gene: TRBJ2-6; clone size: .; CDR3 protein: CASSLGGPGANVLTF
V gene: TRBV11-3; J gene: TRBJ1-3; clone size: few; CDR3 protein: CASSIAKGFYSGNTIYF
V gene: TRBV28; J gene: TRBJ1-5; clone size: .; CDR3 protein: CASSSLAGGDQPQHF
V gene: TRBV6-1; J gene: TRBJ2-7; clone size: few; CDR3 protein: CASSEGSYEQYF
V gene: TRBV12-2; J gene: TRBJ1-1; clone size: medium-sized; CDR3 protein: CASRRVRGDTEAFF
V gene: TRBV11-1; J gene: TRBJ2-7; clone size: .; CDR3 protein: CASSALAGALNEQYF
V gene: TRBV29-1; J gene: TRBJ1-1; clone size: .; CDR3 protein: CSAGVAGAEAFF
V gene: TRBV9; J gene: TRBJ2-2; clone size: .; CDR3 protein: CASAAGTDNTGELFF
V gene: TRBV6-8; J gene: TRBJ2-1; clone size: few; CDR3 protein: CASSYGGGDEQFF
V gene: TRBV11-3; J gene: TRBJ2-3; clone size: few; CDR3 protein: CASSLGLASKTDTQYF
V gene: TRBV6-8; J gene: TRBJ2-1; clone size: .; CDR3 protein: CASTGILVGSYNEQFF
V gene: TRBV29-1; J gene: TRBJ1-1; clone size: few; CDR3 protein: CSVDQGGMNTEAFF
V gene: TRBV11-3; J gene: TRBJ1-5; clone size: medium-sized; CDR3 protein: CASSLTGGPQPQHF
V gene: TRBV6-8; J gene: TRBJ2-7; clone size: few; CDR3 protein: CASSRQGPTYEQYF
V gene: TRBV12-5; J gene: TRBJ2-4; clone size: .; CDR3 protein: CASGLAATSGVLAKNIQYF
V gene: TRBV11-3; J gene: TRBJ2-5; clone size: .; CDR3 protein: CASSPLKGGRRGTQYF
V gene: TRBV9; J gene: TRBJ1-2; clone size: few; CDR3 protein: CASSVLAGQGYTF
V gene: TRBV7-2; J gene: TRBJ2-5; clone size: .; CDR3 protein: CASRWDVLETQYF
V gene: TRBV11-3; J gene: TRBJ2-3; clone size: once; CDR3 protein: CASSPERLAGSTDTQYF
V gene: TRBV6-8; J gene: TRBJ1-1; clone size: .; CDR3 protein: CASSPGLNTEAFF
V gene: TRBV6-8; J gene: TRBJ1-2; clone size: .; CDR3 protein: CASIRSQAGGYTF
V gene: TRBV10-2; J gene: TRBJ2-1; clone size: .; CDR3 protein: CASSDTGTGGNEQFF
V gene: TRBV11-3; J gene: TRBJ1-4; clone size: .; CDR3 protein: CASSSPVTGEKLFF
V gene: TRBV6-8; J gene: TRBJ1-2; clone size: .; CDR3 protein: CASSYSKGGYGYTF
V gene: TRBV11-3; J gene: TRBJ2-7; clone size: .; CDR3 protein: CASTLGGGSAEQYF